Below are 2 T cell receptor beta chains sequenced from a single sample in a study of OX40 agonist ivuxolimab in advanced cancers. TCRdb's table, derived via immunoSEQ multiplex PCR, lists solely in-frame clones and lacks some. The data show about 34,000 clones, 85% to 95% seen once. The sample in question was CD4+ or CD8+ T cells sorted from blood, obtained in a trial of the OX40 agonist ivuxolimab. All receptors derive from an adult with an advanced solid tumor such as melanoma, head and neck, liver or kidney cancer.

The chain links TRBV29-1 to TRBJ1-1; D is unresolved. The CDR3 totals 13 residues. CDR1 and CDR2 (germline): SQVTM, ANQGSEA. Trimming took off 2 bases at V and 0 bases at J, with 7 bases between the two ends. CDR3 sequence (DNA): TGCAGCGTTGAACCACAGCTGAACACTGAAGCTTTCTTT. Translating gives CSVEPQLNTEAFF.

Points on this clone: At one of its ends the junction is not consistent with the germline gene, which may arise from a read error. The genes are TRBV5-4 and TRBJ1-5; D not resolved. CDR1 is SGHNT and CDR2 is YYREEE in the germline V gene (reference sequence). This CDR3 has 13 residues. CDR3 nucleotide sequence: TGTGCCAGCAGTTTGGACAGCAATCAGCCCCAGCATTTT. Translating it yields CASSLDSNQPQHF.